One sample yielded the 25 T cell receptor beta chains listed below, sequenced in a study of blood T cell repertoires in COVID-19. The repertoire was sequenced with immunoSEQ multiplex PCR; TCRdb's copy has only in-frame clones and lacks some. Of some 150,000 clones listed, 70% to 85% are singletons. Material for sequencing was peripheral blood. The receptors shown here come from a man aged 60 to 69 who had recovered from COVID-19.

The chain is built from TRBV5-1 and TRBJ2-3; 8 nucleotides match TRBD2. Germline V CDR1 and CDR2: SGHRS, YFSETQ. The CDR3 consists of 16 residues. The V gene end was trimmed by 1 base and the J gene end by 3 bases; junction bases not matched to a gene: 7. CDR3 sequence (DNA): TGCGCCAGCAGCTTGCTAGGGCGGGGGGAGACAGATACGCAGTATTTT. This encodes CASSLLGRGETDTQYF. The whole variable domain, remainder taken from reference TRBV5-1 and TRBJ2-3, is KAGVTQTPRYLIKTRGQQVTLSCSPISGHRSVSWYQQTPGQGLQFLFEYFSETQRNKGNFPGRFSGRQFSNSRSEMNVSTLELGDSALYLCASSLLGRGETDTQYFGPGTRLTVL.

The chain employs TRBV2 and TRBJ2-7, with TRBD2 matching over 9 bases. Germline V lookup: CDR1 SNHLY, CDR2 FYNNEI. The V gene end was trimmed by 5 bases and the J gene end by 2 bases; junction bases not matched to a gene: 7. This CDR3 has 15 amino acids. CDR3: CASSNPGGGAYEQYF. The CDR3 coding sequence is TGTGCCAGCAGTAATCCGGGCGGGGGGGCCTACGAGCAGTACTTC.

The rearrangement links TRBV7-2 to TRBJ1-2; D gene unclear. CDR1 and CDR2 from the germline V gene are SGHTA and FQGNSA. The CDR3 totals 14 residues. Trimming removed 1 base from V and 2 bases from J, with 8 bases in between. CDR3 sequence: CASSLDSKNYGYTF. CDR3 DNA sequence: TGTGCCAGCAGCTTAGACAGCAAGAACTATGGCTACACCTTC.

The chain couples TRBV5-1 to TRBJ2-7; 9 bases are a match to TRBD1. Looked up from germline, CDR1 is SGHRS and CDR2 is YFSETQ. This CDR3 spans 14 amino acids. With 3 bases clipped from V and 4 bases from J, the junction kept 5 bases outside the gene matches. Written as DNA, the CDR3 is TGCGCCAGCAGCTCCCAGACAGGGGGGTACGAGCAGTACTTC. It is translated as CASSSQTGGYEQYF.

A single count supports this clone. The rearrangement links TRBV6-5 to TRBJ1-6, with 9 bases that match TRBD1. The junction had 6 bases not matched to a gene; V was cut back by 7 bases and J by 5 bases. CDR3 length: 15 residues. Germline V gene lookup returns CDR1 MNHEY and CDR2 SVGAGI. The CDR3 reads CASTPGQGNNSPLHF. As DNA, the CDR3 is TGTGCCAGCACCCCGGGACAGGGCAATAATTCACCCCTCCACTTT.

This chain uses TRBV2 with TRBJ1-1; TRBD1 matches at 7 bases. Germline CDR1 is SNHLY and CDR2 is FYNNEI. Trimming at V came to 10 bases and at J to 4 bases, leaving 6 bases not matched to a gene. The CDR3 covers 12 residues. The CDR3 sequence is CATRQGLTEAFF. CDR3 in DNA: TGTGCCACCCGACAGGGTCTCACTGAAGCTTTCTTT.

The V and J genes are TRBV7-3 and TRBJ2-5, with D possibly matching TRBD2 (5 bases). Trimming took 4 bases from V and 7 from J, leaving 10 bases between them. Germline CDR1 is SGHTA and CDR2 is FQGTGA. The CDR3 has 12 amino acids. The CDR3 here is CASSSTAGTQYF. Written as DNA, the CDR3 is TGTGCCAGCAGCTCAACCGCGGGGACCCAGTACTTC. Complete variable domain (other parts from reference TRBV7-3 and TRBJ2-5): GAGVSQTPSNKVTEKGKYVELRCDPISGHTALYWYRQSLGQGPEFLIYFQGTGAADDSGLPNDRFFAVRPEGSVSTLKIQRTERGDSAVYLCASSSTAGTQYFGPGTRLLVL.

The chain joins TRBV6-5 to TRBJ2-2; the D gene is possibly TRBD2 (6 bases). The CDR3 totals 14 residues. CDR1 MNHEY and CDR2 SVGAGI come from the germline V gene. V lost 3 bases, J lost 5 bases, and 10 bases lay in between. The CDR3: CASSYQEGTGELFF. The DNA of the CDR3 is TGTGCCAGCAGTTATCAGGAGGGGACCGGGGAGCTGTTTTTT.

The rearrangement joins TRBV12-3 or TRBV12-4 to TRBJ1-5; D is uncertain. This CDR3 is 12 amino acids long. Trimming shortened V by 3 bases and J by 4 bases, and 4 bases separated the two germline ends. CDR3 loop: CASSFQNQPQHF. The CDR3 DNA follows: TGTGCCAGCAGTTTTCAGAATCAGCCCCAGCATTTT.

In DNA form, the CDR3 reads TGTGCCACCAGTGATACCGGGACAGGTAGGCCCCAAGAGACCCAGTACTTC. This sequence encodes CATSDTGTGRPQETQYF. This chain joins TRBV24-1 and TRBJ2-5; 8 nucleotides agree with TRBD1. Trimming removed 3 bases from V and 1 base from J; junction bases left unmatched: 9. This CDR3 is 17 amino acids long. The V gene's germline CDR1 is KGHDR and CDR2 SFDVKD.

The rearrangement uses TRBV27 and TRBJ1-2, with 7 bases matching TRBD1. The CDR3 extends over 12 amino acids. The germline V gene encodes CDR1 MNHEY and CDR2 SMNVEV (reference sequence). V was clipped by 6 bases and J by 4 bases; unmatched bases: 2. DNA of the CDR3: TGTGCCAGCAGAACAGGGGCCTATGGCTACACCTTC. It encodes CASRTGAYGYTF.

This chain connects TRBV7-2 to TRBJ2-7, with D tentatively TRBD1 (5 bases). Germline values: CDR1 SGHTA, CDR2 FQGNSA. Trimming took 5 bases from V and 0 from J, leaving 11 bases between them. The CDR3 has 14 residues. The CDR3 nucleotides are TGTGCCAGCAGCGTGAGACAGTACTCCTACGAGCAGTACTTC. Amino acids: CASSVRQYSYEQYF.

This rearrangement joins TRBV6-2 or TRBV6-3 to TRBJ2-7; D not resolved. Trimming pared 4 bases from V and 4 bases from J, leaving 5 bases between. The CDR3 consists of 11 residues. Looked up from germline, CDR1 is MNHEY and CDR2 is SVGEGT. The CDR3 coding sequence is TGTGCCAGCAGTTTTAAATACGAGCAGTACTTC. This encodes CASSFKYEQYF.

This clone was seen a handful of times. For the CDR3, the DNA is TGCGCCAGCAGCACGGGACAGGGGTTAAGGGATGGCTACACCTTC. The encoded protein is CASSTGQGLRDGYTF. V usage is TRBV5-1 and J usage is TRBJ1-2, with 10 bases lining up with TRBD1. Germline CDR1 reads SGHRS; CDR2 reads YFSETQ. The CDR3 covers 15 residues. Trimming removed 4 bases from V and 6 bases from J; junction bases left unmatched: 9.

This clone has only a few counts. The V call is TRBV7-2, the J call TRBJ2-7; 11 bases are a match to TRBD2. Germline assignment: CDR1 SGHTA and CDR2 FQGNSA. CDR3 length equals 14 residues. The V gene end was trimmed by 6 bases and the J gene end by 3 bases; junction bases not matched to a gene: 4. The DNA for the CDR3 is TGTGCCAGCAGAAAGACTAGCGGGGACTACGAGCAGTACTTC. Translating it yields CASRKTSGDYEQYF.

The genes are TRBV18 and TRBJ2-7; 9 bases line up with TRBD1. There are 20 residues in the CDR3. The trim removed 2 bases at V and 3 bases at J, leaving 20 bases unmatched. Germline CDR1 is KGHSH and CDR2 is LQKENI. The CDR3 region is CASSPMQRMDQTGGLYEQYF. CDR3 bases: TGTGCCAGCTCACCAATGCAACGGATGGATCAAACAGGGGGCCTCTACGAGCAGTACTTC.

The V and J genes are TRBV2 and TRBJ2-1; D gene ambiguous. The V gene's germline CDR1 is SNHLY and CDR2 FYNNEI. V was trimmed by 4 bases and J by 6 bases, leaving 4 bases between them. The CDR3 has 11 amino acids. CDR3 sequence reads: CASSVFNEQFF. In DNA, the CDR3 is TGTGCCAGCAGTGTCTTCAATGAGCAGTTCTTC.

V is TRBV13 and J is TRBJ2-5; 9 positions agree with TRBD1. From germline, CDR1 is PRHDT and CDR2 FYEKMQ (reference sequence). The CDR3 covers 15 residues. V was pared by 0 bases and J by 7 bases, with 6 bases of the junction left unmatched. The CDR3 DNA is TGTGCCAGCAGCTTAGGGGGGACAGGGTCTGGGACCCAGTACTTC. Residues: CASSLGGTGSGTQYF.

The chain carries TRBV20-1 and TRBJ1-1, with D unresolved. Germline lookup yields CDR1 DFQATT and CDR2 SNEGSKA (reference sequence). The CDR3 runs 14 residues. V was pared by 3 bases and J by 0 bases, with 11 bases between. CDR3 bases: TGCAGTGCTAGTGACGCACAGTTGAACACTGAAGCTTTCTTT. It is translated as CSASDAQLNTEAFF.

The sample holds one count of this clone. The rearrangement links TRBV7-2 to TRBJ1-3; D call uncertain. With 2 bases removed from V and 0 bases from J, the gap between germline ends came to 8 bases. This CDR3 is built from 15 residues. CDR1 SGHTA and CDR2 FQGNSA come from the germline V gene. The CDR3 sequence: CASSLLEGSGNTIYF. CDR3 DNA sequence: TGTGCCAGCAGCTTATTGGAGGGCTCTGGAAACACCATATATTTT.

The V and J genes are TRBV30 and TRBJ2-3; TRBD2 matches 7 bases. V gave up 0 bases and J gave up 4 bases; unmatched junction bases: 7. Germline assignment: CDR1 GTSNPN and CDR2 SVGIG (reference sequence). This CDR3 comprises 15 residues. CDR3 amino acids: CAWSVGVGGADTQYF. The CDR3 DNA is TGTGCCTGGAGTGTAGGAGTTGGGGGGGCAGATACGCAGTATTTT.

The V and J genes are TRBV6-5 and TRBJ1-2; tentatively, D is TRBD1 (5 bases). This CDR3 is built from 13 residues. Germline assignment: CDR1 MNHEY and CDR2 SVGAGI. The V end lost 5 bases, the J end lost 8 bases, and 15 bases lay between the germline ends. CDR3 protein: CASSTIRRDGYTF. In DNA, the CDR3 is TGTGCCAGCAGTACTATTAGGCGGGACGGCTACACCTTC.

The gene calls are TRBV3-1 (or the pseudogene TRBV3-2) and TRBJ1-2; D perhaps matches TRBD1 (6 bases). Germline V gives CDR1 LGHDT, CDR2 YNNKEL (reference sequence). This CDR3 contains 14 residues. The V and J ends lost 8 bases and 5 bases respectively, with 18 bases between them. The CDR3 coding sequence is TGTGCCAGCGCCCCCCGACAGGTCTCTTATGGCTACACCTTC. Translating gives CASAPRQVSYGYTF.

In this sample, this clone turned up a few times. CDR3 amino acids: CASSYRLAGYEQYF. In DNA form, the CDR3 reads TGTGCCAGCTCCTACCGCCTAGCGGGGTACGAGCAGTACTTC. The V call is TRBV18, the J call TRBJ2-7, with TRBD2 matching 9 bases. Losses at the gene ends were 6 bases for V and 4 bases for J; bases not matched to a gene: 7. This CDR3 spans 14 amino acids. Germline V lookup: CDR1 KGHSH, CDR2 LQKENI.

The chain is built from TRBV6-5 and TRBJ2-7, with 8 bases fitting TRBD1. The V segment lost 6 bases and the J segment 2 bases; nucleotides outside the gene matches: 6. This CDR3 has 14 residues. The germline gives CDR1 MNHEY, CDR2 SVGAGI. CDR3 bases: TGTGCCAGCAGCAGATTGGGACAGGCCTACGAGCAGTACTTC. This encodes CASSRLGQAYEQYF.